The rows below give T cell receptor beta chains drawn from one sample of a study of T cell repertoires in cytomegalovirus infection. TCRdb fed the reads into MiXCR, producing one record per CDR3 protein. The sample contains around 360,000 distinct CDR3 sequences, 34% of which appear only once. These receptors are not linked to any known antigen. Here the sequenced sample was cultured PBMCs, taken from culture after CMV antigen stimulation. The receptors shown here come from a human donor in good health (CMV status not recorded). Some clones in this sample may be carry-over from other donors' samples. The CDR3 runs from the conserved cysteine through the conserved F or W. A D gene is named only where the DNA matches it firmly. Clone sizes are given selectively: once, few, many, or a class where the clone is expanded.

>.|.|TRBV7-8|TRBJ2-1
CASSFRRVGYNEQFF
TGTGCCAGCAGCTTTAGACGGGTGGGGTACAATGAGCAGTTCTTC
>.|.|TRBV6-1|TRBJ2-3
CASSTPWGADTQYF
TGTGCCAGCAGTACACCCTGGGGGGCAGATACGCAGTATTTT
>.|TRBD2|TRBV5-4|TRBJ2-2
CASSLAGAGGTGELFF
TGTGCCAGCAGCTTAGCCGGGGCGGGAGGGACCGGGGAGCTGTTTTTT
>few|.|TRBV4-1|TRBJ2-3
CASSPRGDTQYF
TGCGCCAGCAGCCCCCGTGGAGATACGCAGTATTTT
>.|.|TRBV15|TRBJ2-2
CATSRGGGGNTGELFF
TGTGCCACCAGCAGAGGAGGAGGGGGTAACACCGGGGAGCTGTTTTTT
>many|.|TRBV7-2|TRBJ2-4
CASSPTFFQSQYF
TGTGCCAGCAGCCCAACGTTCTTCCAGAGCCAGTACTTC
>few|.|TRBV11-3|TRBJ2-5
CASSPLTGRETQYF
TGTGCCAGCAGCCCCCTCACGGGAAGAGAGACCCAGTACTTC
>once|TRBD1|TRBV5-1|TRBJ1-3
CASSRTTDRTGNTIYF
TGCGCCAGCAGCCGGACCACGGACAGGACTGGAAACACCATATATTTT
>few|.|TRBV6-1|TRBJ2-1
CASKRRGEQFF
TGTGCCAGCAAAAGACGAGGTGAGCAGTTCTTC
>.|TRBD2|TRBV7-6|TRBJ2-1
CASSFRASGRNSSYNEQFF
TGTGCCAGCAGCTTTAGGGCTAGCGGGAGGAATAGCTCCTACAATGAGCAGTTCTTC
>.|TRBD2|TRBV24-1|TRBJ2-3
CATRGGRATDTQYF
TGTGCCACCAGAGGCGGGAGGGCCACAGATACGCAGTATTTT
>.|TRBD1|TRBV12-3/TRBV12-4|TRBJ1-1
CASSLGGQGMTEAFF
TGTGCCAGCAGTTTGGGTGGACAGGGGATGACTGAAGCTTTCTTT
>.|TRBD2|TRBV7-9|TRBJ2-1
CASSSTLGLAGANEQFF
TGTGCCAGCAGCTCGACCTTGGGACTAGCGGGAGCCAATGAGCAGTTCTTC
>few|.|TRBV27|TRBJ1-6
CASSSGSPRGTNNSPLHF
TGTGCCAGCAGTTCGGGGTCCCCGAGGGGGACTAATAATTCACCCCTCCACTTT
>few|TRBD2|TRBV6-5|TRBJ2-5
CASSYSRLTSGRGKTQYF
TGTGCCAGCAGTTACTCTAGGTTGACTAGCGGGAGGGGCAAGACCCAGTACTTC
>.|.|TRBV5-1|TRBJ1-2
CASSSGTTYYGYTF
TGCGCCAGCAGCTCCGGGACAACGTACTATGGCTACACCTTC
>.|TRBD2|TRBV10-3|TRBJ2-1
CAISAGTSGRAPNEQFF
TGTGCCATCAGTGCCGGGACTAGCGGGAGGGCCCCAAATGAGCAGTTCTTC
>.|TRBD2|TRBV12-3/TRBV12-4|TRBJ2-1
CASSLLTSGSASYNEQFF
TGTGCCAGCAGTCTCCTCACTAGCGGGAGTGCATCCTACAATGAGCAGTTCTTC
>.|.|TRBV6-6|TRBJ2-7
CASSFRPREQYF
TGTGCCAGCAGTTTTCGACCCCGCGAGCAGTACTTC
>.|.|TRBV4-3|TRBJ2-4
CASSQDNGVGYIQYF
TGCGCCAGCAGCCAAGACAACGGGGTGGGATACATTCAGTACTTC
>.|TRBD2|TRBV28|TRBJ2-3
CASSFRTGEGTSGSTDTQYF
TGTGCCAGCAGTTTTCGGACAGGGGAGGGGACTAGCGGGAGCACAGATACGCAGTATTTT
>few|.|TRBV4-3|TRBJ2-7
CASSQVGGGLSSYEQYF
TGCGCCAGCAGCCAAGTTGGGGGCGGACTAAGCTCCTACGAGCAGTACTTC
>.|TRBD2|TRBV6-6|TRBJ2-1
CASRAGTSGNEQFF
TGTGCCAGCAGGGCGGGGACTAGCGGGAATGAGCAGTTCTTC
>few|TRBD2|TRBV19|TRBJ2-3
CASSMSSGRWDTQYF
TGTGCCAGTAGTATGTCTAGCGGGAGGTGGGATACGCAGTATTTT
>few|.|TRBV7-2|TRBJ1-5
CASSLAGGEPQHF
TGTGCCAGCAGCTTAGCGGGTGGTGAGCCCCAGCATTTT
>many|.|TRBV4-1|TRBJ2-1
CASSQGRLHTNNEQFF
TGCGCCAGCAGCCAAGGGAGACTCCACACAAACAATGAGCAGTTCTTC
>few|TRBD2|TRBV12-3/TRBV12-4|TRBJ2-1
CASTSGRVNEQFF
TGTGCCAGCACGAGCGGGAGGGTGAATGAGCAGTTCTTC
>.|.|TRBV6-1|TRBJ1-6
CASSEERSYNSPLHF
TGTGCCAGCAGTGAAGAGCGCTCCTATAATTCACCCCTCCACTTT
>few|.|TRBV7-2|TRBJ2-7
CASSLVAGQGESYEQYF
TGTGCCAGCAGCTTAGTGGCGGGGCAGGGGGAATCCTACGAGCAGTACTTC
>.|TRBD1|TRBV12-3/TRBV12-4|TRBJ1-4
CASTKDRGDEKLFF
TGTGCCAGCACCAAGGACAGGGGAGATGAAAAACTGTTTTTT
>few|.|TRBV20-1|TRBJ1-2
CSARLGGADYGYTF
TGCAGTGCTAGACTGGGGGGCGCGGACTATGGCTACACCTTC
>many|.|TRBV4-3|TRBJ2-2
CASSLKLNTGELFF
TGCGCCAGCAGCCTGAAGCTGAACACCGGGGAGCTGTTTTTT
>.|TRBD2|TRBV28|TRBJ2-1
CASSLRGTRLYNEQFF
TGTGCCAGCAGTTTAAGGGGGACTAGACTCTACAATGAGCAGTTCTTC
>many|.|TRBV7-2|TRBJ2-3
CASSFRQSTDTQYF
TGTGCCAGCAGCTTTCGACAAAGCACAGATACGCAGTATTTT
>many|TRBD1|TRBV7-2|TRBJ1-2
CASEPFSQGGTYGYTF
TGTGCCAGCGAGCCTTTCTCACAGGGGGGAACCTATGGCTACACCTTC
>few|.|TRBV7-6|TRBJ2-1
CASSPGHIYNEQFF
TGTGCCAGCAGTCCAGGACACATCTACAATGAGCAGTTCTTC
>few|.|TRBV7-2|TRBJ2-5
CASSSGHLQETQYF
TGTGCCAGCAGCTCGGGACACCTTCAAGAGACCCAGTACTTC
>few|TRBD2|TRBV28|TRBJ2-1
CASSSSGTSENEQFF
TGTGCCAGCAGTTCCTCCGGGACTAGTGAAAATGAGCAGTTCTTC